This T cell receptor (beta chain) came from a study of blood T cells in healthy people across ages. General study results and limits: A roughly linear fall in TCR beta diversity per million T cells was seen with increasing age. TCR beta diversity tracked closely with naive T cell percentage. Both naive CD4+ cell counts and diversity were greater in long-lived donors than in aged donors.

With regard to this clonotype: Its antigen remains unidentified.

Then a second PCR, running roughly 7 to 11 cycles, was carried out with a sample-barcoded 5' primer and a J-beta primer mix. All samples yielded 3 million or more CDR3-containing paired-end reads. TCRdb independently ran MiXCR on the 5' RACE reads; one entry per CDR3 protein. The repertoire holds approximately 880,000 distinct CDR3 sequences, with 40% to 60% as singletons. From germline, CDR1 is SGHNT and CDR2 YENEEA. The V gene end was trimmed by 1 base and the J gene end by 2 bases; junction bases not matched to a gene: 3. The CDR3 has 15 amino acids. The specimen sequenced was blood. The TCR comes from a man aged 25 to 40 in good health. J is TRBJ2-5 and V is TRBV11-3; 8 nucleotides match TRBD1. The CDR3 loop is CASSLGNRGQETQYF. For the CDR3, the DNA is TGTGCCAGCAGCTTAGGGAACAGGGGGCAAGAGACCCAGTACTTC.